The sequence of this T cell receptor (beta chain) was determined in a study of T cells in localized non-small cell lung cancer (dated by TCRdb to 2020 to 2021). Study-wide context: Comparing tumors with uninvolved tumor-adjacent lungs, the study looked at the T cell repertoires of about 240 patients with early-stage NSCLC. The cohort was made up of around 250 treatment-naive NSCLC patients whose localized lung tumors had been resected. A mean age of around 66 years was recorded for the NSCLC patients, of whom under 150 were male and about a hundred were female.

Concerning this clone itself: It has no known antigen specificity. No base quality information exists; no much larger clone differs at one position.

TCR beta CDR3 regions were sequenced from DNA using the immunoSEQ Assay. As for how the authors treated the data: To compute T cell density, TCR beta template counts were normalized to usable DNA, which was estimated by amplifying housekeeping genes. Using the preseqR package, richness was estimated by extrapolating to 120,000 templates for tissue samples and 400,000 templates for PBMC samples. Clonality was defined as one minus Pielou's evenness. Tissue-enriched TCRs were identified by differential abundance testing using productive amino-acid clonotypes, minimum total count 5 and alpha 0.1. The Jaccard Index and the Morisita Overlap Index were used to measure how much the repertoires overlapped between compartments. GLIPH clustered TCR beta CDR3s with public tetramer-defined viral CDR3s; viral motifs required at least three viral sequences plus V-gene enrichment. This immuneACCESS table, as held by TCRdb, lists in-frame sequences with V and J called but not all clones. Of the missing ones, under half trace to an unresolved V gene in checked studies; the others have no known cause. For V, J and clone size, that table is used; D and trimming come from the DNA. This sample is represented by fewer than 12,000 clones; more than 45% of them were singletons. The ten most abundant clones make up 4.2% of the sample.

The CDR3, cysteine through phenylalanine, is 19 amino acids long. The DNA shown is the 57-base CDR3, in frame from base 1. The germline V gene (reference sequence) supplies CDR1 LNHDA and CDR2 SQIVND. V is reduced by 5 bases and J by 0 bases, leaving a spacing of 20 bases between them. Broader findings and caveats from the paper: Uninvolved tumor-adjacent lung showed the highest T cell clonality, higher than tumor, which suggests more focused antigenic responses in the adjacent lung. Longer overall survival was associated with higher T cell density in blood, whereas shorter survival was associated with higher clonality in adjacent lung. Because multi-region tumor sequencing was not done, intratumor heterogeneity could not be ruled out. Of the top 100 tumor clones, a median of approximately 60 were detected in paired uninvolved adjacent lung; over 25 were also among that lung's top 100. Because of the exploratory design, TCR variables were selected using unadjusted p-values without false-discovery rate correction.

Specimen: lymph node tissue, collected before any cancer treatment. The rearranged segments are TRBV19 and TRBJ1-6; 5 matching bases give a weak D call of TRBD1. This clonotype was obtained from a woman aged 40-75 years with stage II squamous cell lung carcinoma. Here the CDR3 is given as CASSASGKGTSSYNSPLHF. The nucleotide sequence is given as TGTGCCAGTAGTGCCTCAGGGAAGGGGACCAGCTCCTATAATTCACCCCTCCACTTT.